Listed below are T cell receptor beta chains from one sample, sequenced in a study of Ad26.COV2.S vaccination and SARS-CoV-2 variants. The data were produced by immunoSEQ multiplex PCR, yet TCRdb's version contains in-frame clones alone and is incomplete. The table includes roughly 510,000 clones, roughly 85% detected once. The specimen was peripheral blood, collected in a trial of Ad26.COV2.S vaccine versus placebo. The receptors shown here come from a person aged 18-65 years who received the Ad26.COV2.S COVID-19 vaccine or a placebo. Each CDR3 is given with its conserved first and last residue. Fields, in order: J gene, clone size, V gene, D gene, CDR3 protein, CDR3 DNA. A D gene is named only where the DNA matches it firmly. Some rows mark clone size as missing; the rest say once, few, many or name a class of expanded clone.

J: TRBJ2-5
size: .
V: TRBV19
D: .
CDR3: CASSLKRGQTQYF
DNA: TGTGCCAGTAGTCTTAAAAGGGGACAGACCCAGTACTTC

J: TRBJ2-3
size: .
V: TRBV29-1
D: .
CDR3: CSVQGPEGGRGTDTQYF
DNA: TGCAGCGTCCAAGGCCCAGAGGGGGGTCGGGGCACAGATACGCAGTATTTT

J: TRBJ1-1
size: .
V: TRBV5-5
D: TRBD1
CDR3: CASSWTGSTEAFF
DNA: TGTGCCAGCAGCTGGACAGGGAGCACTGAAGCTTTCTTT

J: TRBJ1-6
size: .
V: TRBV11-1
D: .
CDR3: CASSRPGETLHF
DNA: TGTGCCAGCAGCCGCCCGGGTGAGACCCTCCACTTT

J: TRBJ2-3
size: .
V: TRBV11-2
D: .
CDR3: CASSPTGGGTQYF
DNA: TGTGCCAGCAGCCCCACGGGCGGTGGTACGCAGTATTTT

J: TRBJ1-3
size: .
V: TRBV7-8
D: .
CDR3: CASSLITGLQSGNTIYF
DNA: TGTGCCAGCAGCTTAATCACAGGTCTCCAGTCTGGAAACACCATATATTTT

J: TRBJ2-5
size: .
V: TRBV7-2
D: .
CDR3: CASSLLPGRETQYF
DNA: TGTGCCAGCAGCTTACTTCCGGGGCGGGAGACCCAGTACTTC

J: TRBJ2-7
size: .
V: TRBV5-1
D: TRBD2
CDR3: CASSGTRQAYEQYF
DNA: TGCGCCAGCAGCGGGACTAGACAAGCCTACGAGCAGTACTTC

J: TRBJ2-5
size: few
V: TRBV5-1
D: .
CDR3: CASSLAGAQETQYF
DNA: TGCGCCAGCAGCTTGGCAGGGGCCCAAGAGACCCAGTACTTC

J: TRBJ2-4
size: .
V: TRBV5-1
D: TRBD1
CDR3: CASSPELGQGLNIQYF
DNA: TGCGCCAGCAGCCCGGAACTCGGACAGGGACTAAACATTCAGTACTTC

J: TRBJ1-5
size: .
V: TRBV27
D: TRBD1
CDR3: CASSLLTGSNQPQHF
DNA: TGTGCCAGCAGTTTGTTGACAGGGAGCAATCAGCCCCAGCATTTT

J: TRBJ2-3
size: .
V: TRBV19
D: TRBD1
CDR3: CASTPGTGLGSTDTQYF
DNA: TGTGCCAGTACCCCCGGGACAGGGTTAGGCTCTACAGATACGCAGTATTTT

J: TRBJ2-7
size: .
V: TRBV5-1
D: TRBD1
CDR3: CASSLEPGQGYYSYEQYF
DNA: TGCGCCAGCAGCTTGGAACCGGGACAGGGCTATTACTCCTACGAGCAGTACTTC

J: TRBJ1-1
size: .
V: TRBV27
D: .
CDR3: CASSLLAKNTEAFF
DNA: TGTGCCAGCAGTTTACTGGCCAAGAACACTGAAGCTTTCTTT

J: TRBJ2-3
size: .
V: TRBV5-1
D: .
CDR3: CASSSEGIPSTDTQYF
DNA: TGCGCCAGCAGCTCGGAGGGGATTCCTAGCACAGATACGCAGTATTTT

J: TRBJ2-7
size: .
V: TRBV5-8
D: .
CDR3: CASTSGPGVTAYEQYF
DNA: TGTGCCAGCACCTCGGGTCCAGGGGTGACAGCCTACGAGCAGTACTTC

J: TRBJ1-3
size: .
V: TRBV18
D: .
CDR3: CASSPGGAGNTIYF
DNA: TGTGCCAGCTCCCCCGGAGGTGCTGGAAACACCATATATTTT

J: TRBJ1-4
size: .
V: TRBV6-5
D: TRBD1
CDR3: CASSYFGTADEKLFF
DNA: TGTGCCAGCAGTTACTTCGGGACAGCCGATGAAAAACTGTTTTTT

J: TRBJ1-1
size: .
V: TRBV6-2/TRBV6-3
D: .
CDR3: CASSYEGMNTEAFF
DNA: TGTGCCAGCAGTTACGAGGGTATGAACACTGAAGCTTTCTTT

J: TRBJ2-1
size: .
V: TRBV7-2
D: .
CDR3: CASSSQGIGHNEQFF
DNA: TGTGCCAGCAGCTCACAGGGAATAGGGCACAATGAGCAGTTCTTC

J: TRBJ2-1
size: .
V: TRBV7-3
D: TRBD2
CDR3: CASSPNSGRIGEQFF
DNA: TGTGCCAGCAGCCCTAATAGCGGGAGAATAGGTGAGCAGTTCTTC

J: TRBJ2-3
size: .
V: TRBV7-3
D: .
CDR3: CASSPTGAQETQYF
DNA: TGTGCCAGCAGCCCAACCGGGGCCCAGGAAACGCAGTATTTT

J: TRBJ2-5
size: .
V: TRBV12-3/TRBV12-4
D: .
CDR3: CASTQLAVGTQYF
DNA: TGTGCCAGCACCCAGTTGGCGGTGGGGACCCAGTACTTC

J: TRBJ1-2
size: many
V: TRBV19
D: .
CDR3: CASSIEGNYGYTF
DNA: TGTGCCAGTAGTATAGAGGGGAACTATGGCTACACCTTC

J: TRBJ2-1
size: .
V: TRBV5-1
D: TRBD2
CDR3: CASSPWTSGAYNEQFF
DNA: TGCGCCAGCAGCCCCTGGACTAGCGGGGCTTACAATGAGCAGTTCTTC

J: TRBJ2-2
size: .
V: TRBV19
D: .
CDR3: CASSRRGTGEGTGELFF
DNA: TGTGCCAGTAGTAGACGAGGCACAGGGGAGGGCACCGGGGAGCTGTTTTTT

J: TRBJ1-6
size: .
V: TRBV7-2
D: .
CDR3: CASRPIAGPGSPLHF
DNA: TGTGCCAGCAGGCCTATAGCGGGGCCGGGATCACCCCTCCACTTT

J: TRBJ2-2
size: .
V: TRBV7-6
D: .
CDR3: CASSLNPGYGGRHGELFF
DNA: TGTGCCAGCAGCTTAAATCCCGGGTACGGAGGGCGACACGGGGAGCTGTTTTTT

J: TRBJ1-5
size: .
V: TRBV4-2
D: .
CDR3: CASSQDRGSNQPQHF
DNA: TGTGCCAGCAGCCAAGATCGGGGAAGCAATCAGCCCCAGCATTTT

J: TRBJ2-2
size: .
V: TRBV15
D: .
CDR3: CATSRGRTPNTGELFF
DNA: TGTGCCACCAGCAGAGGGAGGACACCGAACACCGGGGAGCTGTTTTTT

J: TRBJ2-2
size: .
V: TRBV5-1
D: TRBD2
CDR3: CASRSAGGSGELFF
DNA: TGCGCCAGCCGGTCAGCGGGAGGTTCTGGGGAGCTGTTTTTT

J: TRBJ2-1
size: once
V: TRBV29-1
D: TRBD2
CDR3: CSGALAGGGAEQFF
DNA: TGCAGCGGAGCCCTAGCGGGAGGAGGGGCCGAGCAGTTCTTC